This TCR beta chain was captured in a study of T cells in Graves' hyperthyroidism and ophthalmopathy. About the study: Peripheral blood specimens were obtained at initial diagnosis, prior to any treatment.

TCR beta CDR3 regions were amplified from RNA transcripts. The HTBI primer set served for first-round RT-PCR of the TCR CDR3. In TCRdb, the multiplex PCR reads were re-called with MiXCR into one record per CDR3 protein. The sample contains over 150,000 distinct CDR3 sequences, 15% to 20% of which appear only once. CDR1 and CDR2 (germline): SGHAT, FQNNGV. This CDR3 has 16 amino acids. V lost 1 base to trimming and J lost 0 bases, with 12 bases between them. The gene calls are TRBV11-2 and TRBJ1-1; no clear D gene. Specimen: blood. The sequence came from a woman aged 45-65 years with Graves' hyperthyroidism. CDR3 coding DNA: TGTGCCAGCAGCTTAGGGTTAGGGCGGGTGAACACTGAAGCTTTCTTT. As protein: CASSLGLGRVNTEAFF.